These 20 T cell receptor beta chains share one sample of origin, sequenced in a study of blood T cell repertoires in COVID-19. Measured with immunoSEQ multiplex PCR; TCRdb has only the in-frame clones, and not every one. This sample has 390,000 or so clones, with approximately 90% found just once. The specimen was PBMCs or T cells enriched from blood (not recorded which). All receptors derive from a man between 18 and 35 years old who had recovered from COVID-19.

The chain joins TRBV28 to TRBJ1-2; 7 bases fit TRBD1. V trimming: 6 bases; J trimming: 0 bases; junction bases outside the gene matches: 7. This CDR3 spans 15 amino acids. Germline V gene data show CDR1 as MDHEN and CDR2 as SYDVKM. CDR3 sequence (DNA): TGTGCCAGCAGGGGGACAGTCCCAGCTAACTATGGCTACACCTTC. It yields the protein CASRGTVPANYGYTF.

J is TRBJ1-4 and V is TRBV7-9; D is undetermined. The CDR3 contains 15 residues. Trimming stripped 1 base from V and 0 bases from J, with 6 bases between. Germline CDR1 and CDR2: SEHNR and FQNEAQ (reference sequence). This CDR3 reads CASSLVGATNEKLFF. The CDR3 coding sequence is TGTGCCAGCAGCTTAGTAGGAGCAACTAATGAAAAACTGTTTTTT.

The genes are TRBV29-1 and TRBJ2-7; a possible D gene is TRBD1 (6 bases). Germline lookup yields CDR1 SQVTM and CDR2 ANQGSEA. This CDR3 has 14 residues. Trimming shortened V by 3 bases and J by 1 base, and 13 bases separated the two germline ends. CDR3: CSVDEGGTSYEQYF. The CDR3 DNA is TGCAGCGTTGACGAAGGGGGTACGTCCTACGAGCAGTACTTC.

The chain links TRBV29-1 to TRBJ2-5; possible D gene TRBD2, 5 bases. Per the germline V gene, CDR1 is SQVTM and CDR2 is ANQGSEA. The CDR3 loop spans 13 amino acids. The V gene lost 1 base and the J gene lost 4 bases, with 10 bases spanning the gap. The CDR3 here is CSVEGGLRETQYF. Here the CDR3 DNA reads TGCAGCGTTGAAGGCGGACTCCGAGAGACCCAGTACTTC.

This chain links TRBV5-6 with TRBJ1-3; D uncertain. The germline V gene has CDR1 SGHDT and CDR2 YYEEEE. Trimming shortened V by 0 bases and J by 4 bases, and 14 bases separated the two germline ends. The CDR3 has 16 residues. The CDR3 DNA reads TGTGCCAGCAGCTTGGTCCGGCAAGGGAGGGGAAACACCATATATTTT. Protein sequence: CASSLVRQGRGNTIYF.

V gene TRBV6-2 or TRBV6-3 combines with J gene TRBJ2-3; 13 bases match TRBD2. Trimming cost V 0 bases and J 7 bases; bases outside gene matches: 4. Germline values: CDR1 MNHEY, CDR2 SVGEGT. The CDR3 has 16 residues. The CDR3 here is CASSYSGTSGVYTQYF. CDR3 in DNA: TGTGCCAGCAGTTACTCCGGGACTAGCGGGGTATATACGCAGTATTTT.

The chain employs TRBV27 and TRBJ2-7; the match to TRBD1 covers 8 bases. CDR1 MNHEY and CDR2 SMNVEV come from the germline V gene (reference sequence). The CDR3 consists of 13 residues. V gave up 3 bases and J gave up 6 bases; unmatched junction bases: 4. CDR3 amino acids: CASSFPDRAEQYF. In DNA, the CDR3 is TGTGCCAGCAGTTTTCCGGACAGGGCCGAGCAGTACTTC.

This clone is a singleton in its sample. This sequence joins TRBV10-1 and TRBJ1-2, with 12 bases that match TRBD1. The CDR3 totals 13 residues. The V gene's germline CDR1 is WNHNN and CDR2 SYGVQD (reference sequence). V gave up 0 bases and J gave up 14 bases; unmatched junction bases: 4. CDR3 DNA: TGCGCCAGCAGTGAGTCGGGACAGGGGGCCCTAACCTTC. Protein: CASSESGQGALTF.

The chain employs TRBV27 and TRBJ1-1; D is undetermined. CDR1 and CDR2 (germline): MNHEY, SMNVEV (reference sequence). Trimming left V 3 bases short and J 2 bases short, with 7 bases between. The CDR3 length is 13 residues. The CDR3 spells CASSFYTNTEAFF. The CDR3 bases are TGTGCCAGCAGTTTTTATACTAACACTGAAGCTTTCTTT.

This chain uses TRBV30 with TRBJ1-3; no reliable D call. Deletions cut 4 bases from V and 4 bases from J, with 14 bases between. Germline V gene data show CDR1 as GTSNPN and CDR2 as SVGIG (reference sequence). The CDR3 is 14 amino acids. Here the CDR3 DNA reads TGTGCCTGGACCCATCTTCACGCGGGAAACACCATATATTTT. This codes for CAWTHLHAGNTIYF.

The chain recombines TRBV5-1 with TRBJ1-3; 7 bases fit TRBD1. CDR1 SGHRS and CDR2 YFSETQ come from the germline V gene. V shed 1 base and J 0 bases; nucleotides not matched to a gene: 1. This CDR3 has 15 residues. The DNA of the CDR3 is TGCGCCAGCAGCTTGCAGGGGGTCTCTGGAAACACCATATATTTT. It translates to CASSLQGVSGNTIYF.

The J gene is TRBJ2-2, the V gene TRBV5-8; 10 nucleotides line up with TRBD1. CDR3 length: 16 residues. Trimming cost V 3 bases and J 4 bases; bases outside gene matches: 6. Germline V gene data show CDR1 as SGHTS and CDR2 as YDEGEE. In nucleotides, the CDR3 is TGTGCCAGCAGCTATCACCGGGACAGGGGCACCGGGGAGCTGTTTTTT. This sequence encodes CASSYHRDRGTGELFF.

In its sample, this clone was seen once. This rearrangement joins TRBV9 to TRBJ2-1; 9 nucleotides line up with TRBD2. The J segment lost 8 bases and the V segment lost 4 bases, leaving 10 bases of the junction unmatched. CDR1 and CDR2 (germline): SGDLS, YYNGEE. The CDR3 has 15 residues. The CDR3 spells CASSPRLGTSYEQFF. CDR3 coding DNA: TGTGCCAGCAGCCCCCGACTGGGGACTAGCTATGAGCAGTTCTTC.

The CDR3 DNA reads TGTGCCAGCAGGCGGTTCCAAGAGACCCAGTACTTC. Protein product: CASRRFQETQYF. V is TRBV12-3 or TRBV12-4 and J is TRBJ2-5; no definite D call. V was pared by 6 bases and J by 1 base, with 6 bases between. The CDR3 has 12 residues.

The gene calls are TRBV6-2 or TRBV6-3 and TRBJ2-3, with 12 bases lining up with TRBD1. Per germline, CDR1 MNHEY and CDR2 SVGEGT. V was clipped by 2 bases and J by 4 bases; unmatched bases: 4. This CDR3 spans 16 amino acids. DNA for the CDR3: TGTGCCAGCAGTTACGCCGGGACAGGGGGCTCAGATACGCAGTATTTT. Translated: CASSYAGTGGSDTQYF.

On this clone: In the same sample, other DNA sequences code for this CDR3. The chain employs TRBV28 and TRBJ2-2; 8 bases map to TRBD2. The V gene end was trimmed by 4 bases and the J gene end by 3 bases; junction bases not matched to a gene: 7. The CDR3 length is 16 residues. Germline CDR1 reads MDHEN; CDR2 reads SYDVKM. In DNA, the CDR3 is TGTGCCAGCAGTTCCCCGGGGGGGAGGTACACCGGGGAGCTGTTTTTT. Translated, it gives CASSSPGGRYTGELFF.

The J gene is TRBJ1-2, the V gene TRBV30; a weak D match, TRBD1 (5 bases). Germline loops: CDR1 GTSNPN, CDR2 SVGIG (reference sequence). V was clipped by 0 bases and J by 8 bases, with 7 bases between them. CDR3 length: 11 amino acids. In nucleotides, the CDR3 is TGTGCCTGGAGTGTGGGGGGAGGCTACACCTTC. Its protein is CAWSVGGGYTF. Using reference TRBV30 and TRBJ1-2 for the parts outside the CDR3, the full variable domain is SQTIHQWPATLVQPVGSPLSLECTVEGTSNPNLYWYRQAAGRGLQLLFYSVGIGQISSEVPQNLSASRPQDRQFILSSKKLLLSDSGFYLCAWSVGGGYTFGSGTRLTVV.

J is TRBJ2-1 and V is TRBV7-9; possible D gene TRBD2, 5 bases. This CDR3 contains 14 residues. Trimming pared 2 bases from V and 7 bases from J, leaving 12 bases between. CDR1 and CDR2 (germline): SEHNR, FQNEAQ (reference sequence). CDR3 region: CASSLSGADNEQFF. In DNA, the CDR3 is TGTGCCAGCAGCTTATCTGGAGCGGATAATGAGCAGTTCTTC.

V gene TRBV13 combines with J gene TRBJ2-7, with TRBD2 matching over 8 bases. CDR1 is PRHDT and CDR2 is FYEKMQ in the germline V gene (reference sequence). The CDR3 consists of 15 residues. J gave up 5 bases and V 2 bases, and 8 bases lay outside the gene matches. CDR3 coding DNA: TGTGCCAGCAGCTTATGGGCGGGGGGCGGCCACGAGCAGTACTTC. This gives the protein CASSLWAGGGHEQYF. Complete variable domain (other parts from reference TRBV13 and TRBJ2-7): AAGVIQSPRHLIKEKRETATLKCYPIPRHDTVYWYQQGPGQDPQFLISFYEKMQSDKGSIPDRFSAQQFSDYHSELNMSSLELGDSALYFCASSLWAGGGHEQYFGPGTRLTVT.

The V call is TRBV12-3 or TRBV12-4, the J call TRBJ1-4; maybe TRBD1 (5 bases). The CDR3 consists of 12 residues. V gave up 5 bases and J gave up 10 bases, with 11 bases separating them. The DNA of the CDR3 is TGTGCCAGCAGTGCTGAAAGGGGAAAACTGTTTTTT. It is translated as CASSAERGKLFF.